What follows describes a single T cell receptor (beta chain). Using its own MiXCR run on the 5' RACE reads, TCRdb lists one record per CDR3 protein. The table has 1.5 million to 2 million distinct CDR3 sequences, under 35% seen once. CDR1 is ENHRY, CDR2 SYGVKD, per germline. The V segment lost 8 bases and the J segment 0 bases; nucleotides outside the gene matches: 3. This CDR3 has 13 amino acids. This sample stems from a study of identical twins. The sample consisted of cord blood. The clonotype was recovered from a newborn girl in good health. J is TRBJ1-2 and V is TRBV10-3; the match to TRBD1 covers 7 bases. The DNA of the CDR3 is TGTGCCATCCAGCAGGGGGCTAACTATGGCTACACCTTC. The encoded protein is CAIQQGANYGYTF.